A single sample gave rise to the 10 T cell receptor beta chains below, sequenced in a study of blood T cells in healthy people across ages. A second PCR of about 6 to 11 cycles used a sample-barcoded 5' primer and a J-beta primer mix. Each CDR3 protein gets one entry after TCRdb re-called the 5' RACE reads with MiXCR. The table records fewer than 1.5 million distinct CDR3 sequences, about 43% of them present only once. Specimen: blood. The receptors derive from a woman aged 18-35 years in good health.

This clonotype has just a few counts. The chain has TRBV6-6 and TRBJ2-4; possibly TRBD1 for D (5 bases). The DNA end is more similar to TRBJ2-7, so the J call may be wrong. CDR1 and CDR2 (germline): MNHNY, SVGAGI (reference sequence). The CDR3 has 13 amino acids. CDR3 sequence reads: CASSYSQGHEQYF. As DNA, the CDR3 is TGTGCCAGCAGTTACTCGCAGGGCCACGAGCAGTACTTC.

This clonotype was counted a few times. Written as DNA, the CDR3 is TGTGCCAGCAGCTTACCCGACCCCTCTGGGGCCAACGTCCTGACTTTC. This sequence encodes CASSLPDPSGANVLTF. The chain joins TRBV7-2 to TRBJ2-6; D unclear. This CDR3 has 16 amino acids. V was cut by 2 bases and J by 0 bases, with 8 bases left in between. The germline V gene encodes CDR1 SGHTA and CDR2 FQGNSA.

This chain joins TRBV10-3 and TRBJ2-7; 9 nucleotides line up with TRBD2. Losses at the gene ends were 2 bases for V and 0 bases for J; bases not matched to a gene: 2. CDR1 ENHRY and CDR2 SYGVKD come from the germline V gene. There are 15 residues in the CDR3. This chain's CDR3 is CAISEGLALSYEQYF. For the CDR3, the DNA is TGTGCCATCAGTGAGGGACTAGCGCTCTCCTACGAGCAGTACTTC.

This clonotype has just a few counts. The chain joins TRBV20-1 to TRBJ2-2; TRBD2 matches at 13 bases. The J segment lost 4 bases and the V segment lost 0 bases, leaving 2 bases of the junction unmatched. Per the germline V gene, CDR1 is DFQATT and CDR2 is SNEGSKA (reference sequence). The CDR3 sequence is 16 residues long. The DNA of the CDR3 is TGCAGTGCTAGAGATAGGACTAGCGGGAGCACCGGGGAGCTGTTTTTT. The encoded protein is CSARDRTSGSTGELFF.

This clonotype was seen only a few times. This chain joins TRBV29-1 and TRBJ2-7, with 8 bases fitting TRBD1. Germline V gives CDR1 SQVTM, CDR2 ANQGSEA. Trimming cost V 5 bases and J 3 bases; bases outside gene matches: 6. This CDR3 contains 13 residues. Here the CDR3 reads CSVRSGQGYEQYF. DNA for the CDR3: TGCAGCGTTCGGTCAGGACAGGGCTACGAGCAGTACTTC.

J is TRBJ2-3 and V is TRBV4-2; 12 nucleotides align to TRBD2. After removal of 4 bases from V and 0 bases from J, the junction contained 2 bases not matched to a gene. CDR3 length: 16 amino acids. CDR1 and CDR2 from the germline V gene are LGHNA and YNFKEQ. The CDR3 DNA reads as TGTGCCAGCAGCCGACTAGCGGGGGAAAGCACAGATACGCAGTATTTT. As protein: CASSRLAGESTDTQYF.

The V call is TRBV4-1, the J call TRBJ2-7; 9 bases match TRBD1. The CDR3 covers 17 residues. Trimming removed 0 bases from V and 6 bases from J; junction bases left unmatched: 12. From germline, CDR1 is MGHRA and CDR2 YSYEKL. CDR3 sequence (DNA): TGCGCCAGCAGCCAAGACGGCCCGGACAGGGGCCTCTCCGAGCAGTACTTC. Its protein product is CASSQDGPDRGLSEQYF.

The CDR3 sequence: CASTPGGSYNEQYF. The CDR3 coding sequence is TGTGCCAGCACCCCGGGAGGCTCCTACAATGAGCAGTACTTC. The genes are TRBV28 and TRBJ2-1; 7 bases agree with TRBD2. The J call may be incorrect, as the DNA end agrees better with TRBJ2-7. The CDR3 extends over 14 amino acids. The germline V gene has CDR1 MDHEN and CDR2 SYDVKM.

This chain's CDR3 is CACTKLGPQHF. For the CDR3, the DNA is TGTGCCTGCACCAAGCTCGGGCCCCAGCATTTT. The chain employs TRBV21-1 and TRBJ1-5. TRBV21-1 is described as a pseudogene. The CDR3 is 11 amino acids.

This clonotype was picked up one time. The rearrangement uses TRBV19 and TRBJ1-2; 7 nucleotides match TRBD1. The CDR3 is 14 residues long. Germline V gene sequence: CDR1 LNHDA, CDR2 SQIVND (reference sequence). J lost 3 bases, V lost 6 bases, and 7 bases had no gene match. The CDR3 loop reads CASSLDRTDYGYTF. The CDR3 DNA reads as TGTGCCAGTAGCCTGGACAGGACTGACTATGGCTACACCTTC. Full variable domain (missing parts from reference TRBV19 and TRBJ1-2): DGGITQSPKYLFRKEGQNVTLSCEQNLNHDAMYWYRQDPGQGLRLIYYSQIVNDFQKGDIAEGYSVSREKKESFPLTVTSAQKNPTAFYLCASSLDRTDYGYTFGSGTRLTVV.